The rows below give T cell receptor beta chains drawn from one sample of a study of shared clonotypes between healthy human individuals. The repertoire was sequenced with immunoSEQ multiplex PCR; TCRdb's copy has only in-frame clones and lacks some. The sample lists some 2,000,000 clones, about 95% occurring once. The sample taken for sequencing was naive CD8+ T cells sorted from blood. These receptors originate from a man younger than 35 in good health. Each CDR3 is given with its conserved first and last residue. D genes are given only for firm matches. Size values are once, few and many counts, or a class for expanded clones, and some rows have none.

TRBV4-1	.	.	TRBJ1-5	CASSQAGRTYQPQHF	TGCGCCAGCAGCCAAGCGGGCAGGACTTATCAGCCCCAGCATTTT
TRBV30	.	.	TRBJ1-1	CAWSAGAEAFF	TGTGCCTGGAGTGCTGGGGCTGAAGCTTTCTTT
TRBV2	.	.	TRBJ1-2	CASSEGTGGFYGYTF	TGTGCCAGCAGTGAGGGGACGGGAGGATTCTATGGCTACACCTTC
TRBV27	.	.	TRBJ1-1	CASSPPGQMNTEAFF	TGTGCCAGCAGTCCCCCCGGACAGATGAACACTGAAGCTTTCTTT
TRBV7-8	.	.	TRBJ2-5	CASSLVGGRIEETQYF	TGTGCCAGCAGCTTAGTGGGTGGGAGAATAGAAGAGACCCAGTACTTC
TRBV9	.	.	TRBJ1-6	CASSVDGISPLHF	TGTGCCAGCAGCGTAGATGGAATTTCACCCCTCCACTTT
TRBV25-1	.	TRBD2	TRBJ2-3	CASRSSGSLYTQYF	TGTGCCAGCAGATCTAGCGGGAGTTTGTATACGCAGTATTTT
TRBV25-1	.	.	TRBJ1-5	CASSDGHSNQPQHF	TGTGCCAGCAGTGATGGACATAGCAATCAGCCCCAGCATTTT
TRBV27	.	TRBD1	TRBJ2-7	CASSPGQSSYEQYF	TGTGCCAGCAGTCCGGGACAGTCCTCCTACGAGCAGTACTTC
TRBV29-1	.	.	TRBJ2-2	CSVEGPGRTGELFF	TGCAGCGTTGAAGGCCCAGGGAGGACCGGGGAGCTGTTTTTT
TRBV18	.	TRBD2	TRBJ2-7	CASSPGLAGSSYEQYF	TGTGCCAGCTCACCAGGACTAGCGGGGAGCTCCTACGAGCAGTACTTC
TRBV19	.	TRBD1	TRBJ1-2	CASTGGEGYTF	TGTGCCAGTACAGGGGGCGAAGGCTACACCTTC
TRBV28	.	.	TRBJ1-6	CASTPRAYNSPLHF	TGTGCCAGCACACCTAGGGCATATAATTCACCCCTCCACTTT
TRBV30	.	.	TRBJ2-7	CAWDPDGGLINEQYF	TGTGCCTGGGACCCAGACGGGGGGCTGATAAACGAGCAGTACTTC
TRBV10-1	.	.	TRBJ2-7	CASSEGELPVYEQYF	TGCGCCAGCAGTGAAGGAGAATTACCCGTCTACGAGCAGTACTTC
TRBV7-2	.	.	TRBJ2-2	CASNSPGTWELFF	TGTGCCAGCAACTCGCCGGGGACATGGGAGCTGTTTTTT
TRBV5-6	.	.	TRBJ2-1	CASSLSGPSYNEQFF	TGTGCCAGCAGCCTTAGCGGTCCCTCCTACAATGAGCAGTTCTTC
TRBV6-6	once	TRBD1	TRBJ1-5	CASTIGQGGNQPQHF	TGTGCCAGCACCATTGGACAGGGTGGCAATCAGCCCCAGCATTTT
TRBV6-5	once	TRBD1	TRBJ2-1	CASSYLGGTYNEQFF	TGTGCCAGCAGTTATTTAGGGGGCACCTACAATGAGCAGTTCTTC
TRBV7-8	.	.	TRBJ1-1	CASSLAHLNTEAFF	TGTGCCAGCAGCTTAGCCCACCTGAACACTGAAGCTTTCTTT
TRBV28	.	TRBD2	TRBJ2-1	CASRPGRLAKKGLAGGYNEQFF	TGTGCCAGCAGGCCGGGGAGACTAGCAAAAAAGGGACTAGCGGGGGGCTACAATGAGCAGTTCTTC
TRBV4-1	.	.	TRBJ2-7	CASSQERGSYEQYF	TGCGCCAGCAGCCAAGAACGAGGGAGTTACGAGCAGTACTTC
TRBV4-1	.	.	TRBJ2-2	CASSLGASGELFF	TGCGCCAGCAGCCTAGGAGCCTCCGGGGAGCTGTTTTTT
TRBV18	.	.	TRBJ2-5	CASSPGDTTQYF	TGTGCCAGCTCACCAGGTGATACGACCCAGTACTTC
TRBV11-2	.	.	TRBJ2-2	CASSLVEGFGLSTGELFF	TGTGCCAGCAGCTTAGTGGAGGGGTTCGGATTGTCCACCGGGGAGCTGTTTTTT
TRBV28	.	.	TRBJ1-1	CASSFPHLEGEMTEAFF	TGTGCCAGCAGTTTCCCACATCTGGAGGGAGAGATGACTGAAGCTTTCTTT
TRBV10-2	.	.	TRBJ2-3	CASSEWDLDTQYF	TGCGCCAGCAGTGAATGGGACCTAGATACGCAGTATTTT
TRBV27	.	.	TRBJ2-7	CASSLSPGVGEREQYF	TGTGCCAGCAGTTTATCGCCCGGGGTGGGGGAACGGGAGCAGTACTTC
TRBV19	few	.	TRBJ1-5	CASSQGMGNQPQHF	TGTGCCAGTAGCCAGGGAATGGGCAATCAGCCCCAGCATTTT
TRBV4-1	.	.	TRBJ2-1	CASSQGQGWNEQFF	TGCGCCAGCAGCCAAGGGCAGGGGTGGAATGAGCAGTTCTTC
TRBV7-9	.	.	TRBJ2-7	CASSMPERTTSTYEQYF	TGTGCCAGCAGCATGCCGGAGAGAACCACCTCTACCTACGAGCAGTACTTC
TRBV6-6	.	.	TRBJ2-2	CASSYNTGELFF	TGTGCCAGCAGTTACAATACCGGGGAGCTGTTTTTT
TRBV11-2	once	TRBD2	TRBJ2-7	CASSLDPAGGYEQYF	TGTGCCAGCAGCTTAGATCCAGCGGGGGGATATGAGCAGTACTTC
TRBV18	.	.	TRBJ2-3	CASSPPRGDTQYF	TGTGCCAGCTCACCGCCTCGTGGGGATACGCAGTATTTT
TRBV7-9	.	.	TRBJ1-1	CASSLARTRDGMNTEAFF	TGTGCCAGCAGCTTAGCGAGGACTCGGGACGGAATGAACACTGAAGCTTTCTTT
TRBV27	.	.	TRBJ2-7	CASSPPVVEGDYEQYF	TGTGCCAGCAGTCCCCCGGTGGTTGAGGGGGACTACGAGCAGTACTTC
TRBV6-5	.	.	TRBJ2-5	CASSYSFPETQYF	TGTGCCAGCAGTTACTCGTTTCCGGAGACCCAGTACTTC
TRBV28	.	.	TRBJ2-3	CASSSIAEPTDTQYF	TGTGCCAGCAGTTCAATAGCGGAGCCCACAGATACGCAGTATTTT
TRBV28	once	TRBD2	TRBJ2-7	CASSLTSGGKVSYEQYF	TGTGCCAGCAGTCTGACTAGCGGGGGGAAAGTATCCTACGAGCAGTACTTC
TRBV7-9	.	.	TRBJ2-3	CASSSGLTSTDTQYF	TGTGCCAGCAGCTCAGGACTTACTAGCACAGATACGCAGTATTTT
TRBV30	.	TRBD1	TRBJ2-7	CAWSPTPGQATQYF	TGTGCCTGGAGTCCCACGCCCGGACAGGCGACGCAGTACTTC
TRBV7-9	once	.	TRBJ2-5	CASSLGPSWEETQYF	TGTGCCAGCAGCTTAGGCCCCTCTTGGGAAGAGACCCAGTACTTC
TRBV7-9	once	TRBD1	TRBJ1-1	CASSSTGQGNTEAFF	TGTGCCAGCAGCTCTACGGGACAGGGGAACACTGAAGCTTTCTTT
TRBV27	.	.	TRBJ2-3	CASSSHPSTDTQYF	TGTGCCAGCAGTTCCCACCCTAGCACAGATACGCAGTATTTT
TRBV15	once	TRBD2	TRBJ2-1	CATSRGLAGGDNEQFF	TGTGCCACCAGCAGAGGGTTAGCGGGAGGGGACAATGAGCAGTTCTTC
TRBV5-6	.	.	TRBJ2-3	CASSLGVTGAQYF	TGTGCCAGCAGCTTGGGGGTGACAGGAGCGCAGTATTTT
TRBV14	.	.	TRBJ1-1	CASSQDWGTSNTEAFF	TGTGCCAGCAGCCAAGATTGGGGCACATCGAACACTGAAGCTTTCTTT
TRBV4-1	.	TRBD1	TRBJ2-2	CASSQESDRGYGGELFF	TGCGCCAGCAGCCAAGAAAGCGACAGGGGATATGGCGGGGAGCTGTTTTTT
TRBV27	.	.	TRBJ2-7	CASSPTITLSYEQYF	TGTGCCAGCAGTCCGACAATCACCCTCTCCTACGAGCAGTACTTC
TRBV7-9	.	.	TRBJ2-3	CASTPSGGDTQYF	TGTGCCAGCACCCCCTCCGGGGGAGATACGCAGTATTTT
TRBV27	.	TRBD1	TRBJ2-7	CASSLFPGQGAAYEQYF	TGTGCCAGCAGTTTATTCCCCGGACAGGGGGCTGCCTACGAGCAGTACTTC
TRBV20-1	.	.	TRBJ2-7	CSAATGIEQYF	TGCAGTGCGGCGACAGGAATCGAGCAGTACTTC
TRBV6-5	.	TRBD1	TRBJ2-1	CASTEGTGYNEQFF	TGTGCCAGCACCGAAGGGACAGGATACAATGAGCAGTTCTTC
TRBV7-9	.	.	TRBJ2-7	CASSLAPSDYEQYF	TGTGCCAGCAGCCTCGCCCCGTCGGACTACGAGCAGTACTTC